A single sample is the source of the 26 T cell receptor beta chains below, sequenced in a study of CD8 T cells in ankylosing spondylitis. TCRdb redid the calling of the 5' RACE reads with MiXCR, one entry per CDR3 protein. The sample carries 250,000 to 350,000 distinct CDR3 sequences, 20% recorded once. Material: blood, either unsorted or a sorted T cell fraction (not recorded which). These receptors all come from a male donor with ankylosing spondylitis or in good health (not recorded which).

The rearrangement links TRBV5-1 to TRBJ2-7; TRBD1 aligns across 7 bases. Germline V lookup: CDR1 SGHRS, CDR2 YFSETQ. The CDR3 spans 12 residues. V trimming: 10 bases; J trimming: 0 bases; junction bases outside the gene matches: 4. CDR3 bases: TGCGCCGTATACAGGGGCTCCTACGAGCAGTACGTC. Translated: CAVYRGSYEQYV.

This clonotype was detected a few times. V usage is TRBV29-1 and J usage is TRBJ2-2, with D unresolved. The V and J ends lost 5 bases and 4 bases respectively, with 11 bases between them. Germline CDR1 is SQVTM and CDR2 is ANQGSEA. This CDR3 has 13 residues. CDR3 bases: TGCAGCGTTCGGGCAGGCTCCACCGGGGAGCTGTTTTTT. Protein: CSVRAGSTGELFF.

This clonotype was found a few times. V usage is TRBV6-1 and J usage is TRBJ1-1; the match to TRBD1 covers 12 bases. Per the germline V gene, CDR1 is MNHNS and CDR2 is SASEGT. The ends lost 6 bases at V and 3 bases at J; junction bases unmatched: 5. CDR3 length equals 15 residues. The CDR3 is CASRAGTGGYTEAFF. CDR3 DNA sequence: TGTGCCAGCAGGGCCGGGACAGGGGGCTACACTGAAGCTTTCTTT.

This chain links TRBV6-4 with TRBJ1-5; no definite D call. CDR1 and CDR2 (germline): MRHNA, SNTAGT. This CDR3 comprises 13 residues. The V and J ends lost 6 bases and 11 bases respectively, with 17 bases between them. CDR3 region: CASSPGPFEAQHF. The CDR3 bases are TGTGCCAGCAGCCCCGGGCCTTTCGAGGCCCAGCATTTT.

J is TRBJ2-5 and V is TRBV7-8; a weak D match, TRBD2 (5 bases). The CDR3 has 13 amino acids. Per germline, CDR1 SGHVS and CDR2 FQNEAQ. Trimming left V 2 bases short and J 5 bases short, with 9 bases between. Here the CDR3 DNA reads TGTGCCAGCAGCTTATACGAGCGGGAGACCCAGTACTTC. This encodes CASSLYERETQYF.

The sample holds a few counts of this clonotype. V usage is TRBV20-1 and J usage is TRBJ2-3; D not resolved. The CDR3 runs to 13 residues. The V and J ends lost 2 bases and 0 bases respectively, with 6 bases between them. The germline CDR1 and CDR2 sequences are DFQATT and SNEGSKA (reference sequence). The CDR3 loop is CSARWPSTDTQYF. CDR3 nucleotide sequence: TGCAGTGCTAGATGGCCCAGCACAGATACGCAGTATTTT.

This clonotype was detected a few times. The rearrangement links TRBV12-3 or TRBV12-4 to TRBJ2-3; 13 nucleotides agree with TRBD2. The V segment lost 6 bases and the J segment 1 base; nucleotides outside the gene matches: 4. The CDR3 length is 16 residues. The CDR3 bases are TGTGCCAGCAGACCGACTAGCGGGGGGCGCACAGATACGCAGTATTTT. It codes for CASRPTSGGRTDTQYF.

This clonotype was seen at least ten times. The chain has TRBV5-6 and TRBJ1-1, with 9 bases aligning to TRBD1. The CDR3 totals 15 residues. The germline CDR1 and CDR2 sequences are SGHDT and YYEEEE. J gave up 4 bases and V 0 bases, and 4 bases lay outside the gene matches. The CDR3: CASSLAGTGFTEAFF. The CDR3 coding sequence is TGTGCCAGCAGCTTGGCCGGGACAGGGTTCACTGAAGCTTTCTTT.

This clonotype was observed at least ten times. The chain joins TRBV5-1 to TRBJ1-2, with TRBD1 matching over 7 bases. With 7 bases clipped from V and 4 bases from J, the junction kept 10 bases outside the gene matches. The CDR3 covers 14 residues. Germline-derived CDR1 and CDR2 are SGHRS and YFSETQ. The CDR3 loop reads CASRQGQTTYGYTF. The DNA of the CDR3 is TGCGCCAGCCGACAGGGACAGACCACCTATGGCTACACCTTC.

The rearrangement uses TRBV25-1 and TRBJ2-7; 7 bases map to TRBD2. This CDR3 is built from 14 residues. Germline CDR1 and CDR2: MGHDK and SYGVNS. V lost 8 bases, J lost 1 base, and 8 bases stayed unmatched. The CDR3 DNA is TGTGCCAGCCCCCCGGGAGGTTTTTCCTACGAGCAGTACGTC. Its translation: CASPPGGFSYEQYV.

V and J are TRBV6-5 and TRBJ2-7; 9 bases match TRBD1. With V trimmed by 4 bases and J by 2 bases, 6 bases remained unmatched. Germline V CDR1 and CDR2: MNHEY, SVGAGI. This CDR3 comprises 15 residues. The CDR3 DNA follows: TGTGCCAGCAGTTTCAGGACAGGGGAGACCTACGAGCAGTACGTC. It specifies CASSFRTGETYEQYV.

This rearrangement joins TRBV20-1 to TRBJ1-2; weak D call: TRBD1 (5 bases). Germline V gene lookup returns CDR1 DFQATT and CDR2 SNEGSKA (reference sequence). The CDR3 covers 15 residues. The germline V and J ends were trimmed by 4 bases and 4 bases, with 19 bases remaining between them. CDR3 sequence reads: CSATLVGGLGYGYTF. The CDR3 DNA reads as TGCAGTGCTACCCTAGTCGGGGGTTTGGGCTATGGCTACACCTTC.

The chain carries TRBV28 and TRBJ1-1; D remains ambiguous. Germline CDR1 and CDR2: MDHEN and SYDVKM. V lost 7 bases, J lost 5 bases, and 14 bases lay in between. CDR3 size: 13 residues. CDR3 protein: CASTLSPPTEAFF. In DNA form, the CDR3 reads TGTGCCAGCACCCTATCACCTCCTACTGAAGCTTTCTTT.

The chain uses TRBV20-1 and TRBJ2-3; weak D call: TRBD2 (6 bases). Germline CDR1 and CDR2: DFQATT and SNEGSKA (reference sequence). V lost 0 bases to trimming and J lost 2 bases, with 15 bases between them. The CDR3 is 16 amino acids. CDR3 coding DNA: TGCAGTGCTAGAGATCCCGTAGCGGAGATCACAGATACGCAGTATTTT. It encodes CSARDPVAEITDTQYF.

The gene calls are TRBV5-5 and TRBJ1-1, with 9 nucleotides matching TRBD1. V was pared by 2 bases and J by 8 bases, with 10 bases of the junction left unmatched. The CDR3 runs to 15 residues. The germline gives CDR1 SGHKS, CDR2 YYEKEE (reference sequence). CDR3 sequence reads: CASSFTGGRGSEAFF. In DNA form, the CDR3 reads TGTGCCAGCAGCTTCACAGGGGGCCGGGGATCCGAAGCTTTCTTT.

V is TRBV9 and J is TRBJ2-2, with 11 bases aligning to TRBD2. CDR1 and CDR2 (germline): SGDLS, YYNGEE. This CDR3 is built from 17 residues. V was pared by 0 bases and J by 2 bases, with 3 bases of the junction left unmatched. Written as DNA, the CDR3 is TGTGCCAGCAGCGTAGCTAGCGGGGGGTATAACACCGGGGAGCTGTTTTTT. It yields the protein CASSVASGGYNTGELFF.

The V gene is TRBV12-3 or TRBV12-4, the J gene TRBJ1-1; weak D call: TRBD1 (5 bases). The CDR3 is 13 amino acids. V was shortened by 6 bases and J by 8 bases, with 16 bases between the two germline ends. Written as DNA, the CDR3 is TGTGCCAGCAGCGGGATAGGAGGGACCGAAGCTTTCTTT. Its translation is CASSGIGGTEAFF.

The rearrangement links TRBV20-1 to TRBJ1-2; D gene ambiguous. The V and J ends lost 8 bases and 3 bases respectively, with 16 bases between them. CDR1 is DFQATT and CDR2 is SNEGSKA in the germline V gene (reference sequence). CDR3 length: 13 amino acids. The CDR3 coding sequence is TGCAGTACAGAACCTAAGGGCCACTATGGCTACACCTTC. Translation: CSTEPKGHYGYTF.

This clonotype was picked up many times. The chain recombines TRBV29-1 with TRBJ2-7, with TRBD2 identical over 8 bases. Germline trimming cut 0 bases from V and 1 base from J; bases unmatched to any gene: 14. Germline loops: CDR1 SQVTM, CDR2 ANQGSEA. CDR3 size: 18 residues. CDR3 sequence: CSVEDKTSAMPLSYEQYV. The DNA for the CDR3 is TGCAGCGTTGAAGATAAGACTAGCGCTATGCCACTGTCCTACGAGCAGTACGTC.

The CDR3 protein is CASSLRDRGTGELFF. The CDR3, as DNA: TGTGCCAGCAGCTTAAGGGACAGGGGCACCGGGGAGCTGTTTTTT. This rearrangement joins TRBV7-8 to TRBJ2-2; 10 bases match TRBD1. After removal of 2 bases from V and 4 bases from J, the junction contained 1 base not matched to a gene. This CDR3 is built from 15 residues. Germline CDR1 reads SGHVS; CDR2 reads FQNEAQ.

This clonotype has a handful of counts. The rearrangement joins TRBV27 to TRBJ2-2; maybe TRBD1 (5 bases). CDR3 length: 14 residues. The germline V gene encodes CDR1 MNHEY and CDR2 SMNVEV (reference sequence). Between the trimmed V and J ends, which lost 5 bases and 7 bases, there was a span of 14 bases. The CDR3 DNA reads TGTGCCAGCAGTCGTACAAGGGGTATCGGGGAGCTGTTTTTT. Translated: CASSRTRGIGELFF.

This clonotype has a handful of counts. The chain links TRBV12-3 or TRBV12-4 to TRBJ2-2, with D tentatively TRBD2 (5 bases). Trimming cost V 7 bases and J 10 bases, with 16 bases left between them. The CDR3 totals 13 residues. The CDR3 DNA follows: TGTGCCAGCACCCTCGTAGCGTCCGAGGAGCTGTTTTTT. Amino acid sequence: CASTLVASEELFF.

This clonotype occurred a few times. The chain employs TRBV5-1 and TRBJ2-1, with 9 bases fitting TRBD2. Losses at the gene ends were 2 bases for V and 7 bases for J; bases not matched to a gene: 10. This CDR3 comprises 16 residues. Germline V CDR1 and CDR2: SGHRS, YFSETQ. The CDR3 here is CASSFRRGSGGNEQFF. The CDR3 DNA reads TGCGCCAGCAGCTTTCGGCGGGGTAGCGGGGGTAATGAGCAGTTCTTC.

Only a few counts were recorded for this clonotype. This chain joins TRBV5-1 and TRBJ2-1; D is perhaps TRBD2 (5 bases). There are 14 residues in the CDR3. Trimming took off 4 bases at V and 5 bases at J, with 13 bases between the two ends. The germline V gene encodes CDR1 SGHRS and CDR2 YFSETQ. The DNA for the CDR3 is TGCGCCAGCAGCACCGACTACCAGCACAATGAGCAGTTCTTC. Protein product: CASSTDYQHNEQFF.

In its sample, this clonotype was seen once. The chain carries TRBV5-1 and TRBJ1-1, with D possibly being TRBD1 (5 bases). CDR1 and CDR2 from the germline V gene are SGHRS and YFSETQ. V was trimmed by 4 bases and J by 0 bases, leaving 13 bases between them. There are 15 residues in the CDR3. The CDR3 region is CASSPTSGMNTEAFF. The CDR3 DNA reads TGCGCCAGCAGCCCGACGTCAGGGATGAACACTGAAGCTTTCTTT. Filled out from reference TRBV5-1 and TRBJ1-1, the complete variable domain reads KAGVTQTPRYLIKTRGQQVTLSCSPISGHRSVSWYQQTPGQGLQFLFEYFSETQRNKGNFPGRFSGRQFSNSRSEMNVSTLELGDSALYLCASSPTSGMNTEAFFGQGTRLTVV.

The chain employs TRBV30 and TRBJ1-3; 8 bases line up with TRBD1. The CDR3 has 13 amino acids. The germline V gene encodes CDR1 GTSNPN and CDR2 SVGIG (reference sequence). V lost 6 bases to trimming and J lost 0 bases; unmatched junction nucleotides: 1. CDR3 sequence (DNA): TGTGCCTGTACAGGGGGCTCTGGAAACACCATATATTTT. It codes for CACTGGSGNTIYF.